A single sample gave rise to the 14 T cell receptor beta chains below, sequenced in a study of control samples from healthy donors and cancer patients. Assay used: immunoSEQ multiplex PCR; TCRdb lists only in-frame clones, some missing. The sample lists over 85,000 clones; about 88% were seen once. The material sequenced was PBMCs. The receptors were sampled from a man in his sixties or seventies with lung cancer.

CDR3 DNA sequence: TGTGCCAGCAGCTTAGAAGGGCGTAACACCGGGGAGCTGTTTTTT. This codes for CASSLEGRNTGELFF. The V gene is TRBV7-8, the J gene TRBJ2-2; D uncertain. Trimming pared 1 base from V and 2 bases from J, leaving 8 bases between. CDR3 length equals 15 residues. Germline V CDR1 and CDR2: SGHVS, FQNEAQ.

This chain joins TRBV4-2 and TRBJ2-6; D call uncertain. CDR3 length equals 17 residues. The V and J ends lost 1 base and 0 bases respectively, with 10 bases between them. Germline V gene data show CDR1 as LGHNA and CDR2 as YNFKEQ. CDR3: CASSQVGVSSGANVLTF. In DNA form, the CDR3 reads TGTGCCAGCAGCCAAGTTGGGGTGTCCTCTGGGGCCAACGTCCTGACTTTC.

Concerning this clone itself: The identical CDR3 is also encoded by other nucleotide sequences in the sample. This chain's CDR3 is CASTTLGTSEGEQYF. The CDR3 region has the DNA TGTGCCAGCACAACGCTCGGGACATCCGAGGGGGAGCAGTACTTC. The rearrangement joins TRBV21-1 to TRBJ2-7; TRBD1 is the table's D call, not checked against the DNA. TRBV21-1 is marked as a pseudogene. The CDR3 extends over 15 amino acids.

The chain has TRBV18 and TRBJ2-7; the D is unclear. This CDR3 comprises 13 residues. Trimming left V 2 bases short and J 4 bases short, with 9 bases between. In germline, CDR1 is KGHSH, CDR2 LQKENI. The CDR3 loop reads CASSPGPTYEQYF. CDR3 DNA: TGTGCCAGCTCACCAGGACCGACATACGAGCAGTACTTC.

Here the CDR3 reads CASSVPSEGYGYTF. The CDR3 DNA follows: TGTGCCAGCAGCGTTCCCTCGGAGGGCTATGGCTACACCTTC. V is TRBV9 and J is TRBJ1-2, with D hard to call. This CDR3 contains 14 residues. V shed 2 bases and J shed 4 bases, with 12 bases lying between them. Germline V gene lookup returns CDR1 SGDLS and CDR2 YYNGEE.

V usage is TRBV29-1 and J usage is TRBJ2-3; TRBD2 matches at 10 bases. J was trimmed by 3 bases and V by 8 bases; bases with no gene match: 8. The germline gives CDR1 SQVTM, CDR2 ANQGSEA. The CDR3 runs 14 residues. CDR3 sequence (DNA): TGCAGCACTAATAGCGGGGGGATTACAGATACGCAGTATTTT. Its translation: CSTNSGGITDTQYF.

The chain recombines TRBV18 with TRBJ2-7, with TRBD1 identical over 10 bases. The V gene end was trimmed by 6 bases and the J gene end by 5 bases; junction bases not matched to a gene: 19. Germline CDR1 and CDR2: KGHSH and LQKENI. CDR3 length equals 18 residues. The CDR3 here is CASSLRGQGTPLGDEQYF. CDR3 sequence (DNA): TGTGCCAGCTCCCTACGGGGACAGGGGACCCCCTTGGGCGACGAGCAGTACTTC.

This rearrangement joins TRBV6-5 to TRBJ1-4; D is ambiguous. Between the trimmed V and J ends, which lost 8 bases and 6 bases, there was a span of 19 bases. Germline CDR1 MNHEY, CDR2 SVGAGI. This CDR3 is 15 amino acids long. CDR3 sequence reads: CASGGRTSLHEKLFF. As DNA, the CDR3 is TGTGCCAGCGGAGGCCGGACGTCGCTTCATGAAAAACTGTTTTTT.

This chain uses TRBV7-2 with TRBJ2-3; 13 bases match TRBD2. V was clipped by 5 bases and J by 5 bases; unmatched bases: 7. Germline CDR1 and CDR2: SGHTA and FQGNSA. The CDR3 covers 16 residues. The CDR3 DNA follows: TGTGCCAGCAGCCCCCGACTAGCGGGGGGTATAGATACGCAGTATTTT. Its translation is CASSPRLAGGIDTQYF. Combining the CDR3 with reference TRBV7-2 and TRBJ2-3 gives the whole variable domain GAGVSQSPSNKVTEKGKDVELRCDPISGHTALYWYRQSLGQGLEFLIYFQGNSAPDKSGLPSDRFSAERTGGSVSTLTIQRTQQEDSAVYLCASSPRLAGGIDTQYFGPGTRLTVL.

J is TRBJ1-2 and V is TRBV30; 10 bases align to TRBD1. The CDR3 has 15 residues. Unmatched junction bases numbered 9, after V lost 1 base and J lost 7 bases. The germline gives CDR1 GTSNPN, CDR2 SVGIG (reference sequence). As DNA, the CDR3 is TGTGCCTGGAGTGCCCGGAGACAGGGGGCAGGTGGCTACACCTTC. Translation gives CAWSARRQGAGGYTF.

The J gene is TRBJ1-2, the V gene TRBV4-1; unclear D gene. In germline, CDR1 is MGHRA, CDR2 YSYEKL. This CDR3 spans 16 amino acids. Trimming pared 1 base from V and 0 bases from J, leaving 12 bases between. As DNA, the CDR3 is TGCGCCAGCAGCCAAGTCCTACCCTCAGCTAACTATGGCTACACCTTC. It encodes CASSQVLPSANYGYTF.

V usage is TRBV6-2 or TRBV6-3 and J usage is TRBJ1-3, with 7 positions matching TRBD1. The length of the CDR3 is 14 residues. V trimming: 2 bases; J trimming: 2 bases; junction bases outside the gene matches: 0. CDR1 and CDR2 (germline): MNHEY, SVGEGT. The CDR3 loop reads CASSYGTAGNTIYF. DNA of the CDR3: TGTGCCAGCAGTTACGGGACAGCTGGAAACACCATATATTTT.

This chain links TRBV6-6 with TRBJ1-5, with 7 bases lining up with TRBD1. Trimming took 8 bases from V and 2 from J; bases not matched to a gene: 12. The germline gives CDR1 MNHNY, CDR2 SVGAGI (reference sequence). The length of the CDR3 is 16 residues. The CDR3 sequence is CASVTGTVGGNQPQHF. In DNA, the CDR3 is TGTGCCAGCGTAACCGGGACAGTTGGTGGCAATCAGCCCCAGCATTTT.

V is TRBV3-1 (or the pseudogene TRBV3-2) and J is TRBJ2-3, with 11 bases identical to TRBD2. The CDR3 contains 19 residues. Losses at the gene ends were 3 bases for V and 2 bases for J; bases not matched to a gene: 13. Germline CDR1 is LGHDT and CDR2 is YNNKEL (reference sequence). CDR3 nucleotides: TGTGCCAGCAGCCATGAATGGACTAGCGGGCGGGGGTTCACAGATACGCAGTATTTT. Encoded protein: CASSHEWTSGRGFTDTQYF.